This TCR beta chain was documented in a study of control samples from healthy donors and cancer patients. CDR1 is MNHEY and CDR2 is SVGAGI in the germline V gene. Between the trimmed V and J ends, which lost 8 bases and 6 bases, there was a span of 14 bases. This CDR3 has 13 amino acids. Some clones are missing from TCRdb's copy, which holds only in-frame ones; the method was immunoSEQ multiplex PCR. The sample lists roughly 69,000 clones; more than 80% were seen once. This sequence was found in a man in his fifties or sixties in good health. Sequencing was done on a sample of blood. V is TRBV6-5 and J is TRBJ2-1; maybe TRBD2 (6 bases). DNA of the CDR3: TGTGCCAGCGCCCCGGGACTTATCAATGAGCAGTTCTTC. Amino acids: CASAPGLINEQFF.